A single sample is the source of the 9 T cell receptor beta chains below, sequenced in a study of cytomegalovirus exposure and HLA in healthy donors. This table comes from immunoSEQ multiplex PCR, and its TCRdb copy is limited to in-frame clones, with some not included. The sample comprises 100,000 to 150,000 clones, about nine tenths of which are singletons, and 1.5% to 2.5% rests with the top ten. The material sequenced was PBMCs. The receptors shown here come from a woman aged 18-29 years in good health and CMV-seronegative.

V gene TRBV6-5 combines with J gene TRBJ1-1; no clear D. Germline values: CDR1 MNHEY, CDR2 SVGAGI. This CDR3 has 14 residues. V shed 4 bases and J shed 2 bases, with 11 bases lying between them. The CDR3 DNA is TGTGCCAGCAGTTCCCCCGGTTTAAACACTGAAGCTTTCTTT. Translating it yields CASSSPGLNTEAFF.

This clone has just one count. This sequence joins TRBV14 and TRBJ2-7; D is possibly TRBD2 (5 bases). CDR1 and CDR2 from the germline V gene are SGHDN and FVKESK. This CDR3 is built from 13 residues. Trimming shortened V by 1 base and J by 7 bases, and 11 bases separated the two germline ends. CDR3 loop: CASSQGAVREQYF. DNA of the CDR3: TGTGCCAGCAGCCAAGGAGCGGTTCGAGAGCAGTACTTC.

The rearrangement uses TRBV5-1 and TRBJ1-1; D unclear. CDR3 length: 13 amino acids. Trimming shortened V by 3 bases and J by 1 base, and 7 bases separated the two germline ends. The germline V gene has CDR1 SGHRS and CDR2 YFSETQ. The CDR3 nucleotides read TGCGCCAGCAGCTCGCAGGAGAACACTGAAGCTTTCTTT. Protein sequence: CASSSQENTEAFF.

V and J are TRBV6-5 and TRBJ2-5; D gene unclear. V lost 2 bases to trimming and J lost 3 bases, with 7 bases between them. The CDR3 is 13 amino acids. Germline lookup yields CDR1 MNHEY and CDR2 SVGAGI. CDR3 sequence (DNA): TGTGCCAGCAGTTACGGGCAGGAAGAGACCCAGTACTTC. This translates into CASSYGQEETQYF.

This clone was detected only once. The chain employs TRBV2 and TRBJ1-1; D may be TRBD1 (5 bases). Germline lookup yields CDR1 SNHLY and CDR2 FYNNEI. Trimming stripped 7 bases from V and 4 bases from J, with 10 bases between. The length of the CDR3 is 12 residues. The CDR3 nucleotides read TGTGCCAGCAATTCGGGGGGCACTGAAGCTTTCTTT. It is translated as CASNSGGTEAFF.

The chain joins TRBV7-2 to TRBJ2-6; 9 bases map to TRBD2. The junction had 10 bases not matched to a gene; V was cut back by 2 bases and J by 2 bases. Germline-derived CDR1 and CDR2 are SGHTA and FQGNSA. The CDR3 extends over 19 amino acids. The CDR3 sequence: CASSLPEGGRAPGANVLTF. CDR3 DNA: TGTGCCAGCAGCTTACCGGAGGGCGGGAGGGCCCCTGGGGCCAACGTCCTGACTTTC.

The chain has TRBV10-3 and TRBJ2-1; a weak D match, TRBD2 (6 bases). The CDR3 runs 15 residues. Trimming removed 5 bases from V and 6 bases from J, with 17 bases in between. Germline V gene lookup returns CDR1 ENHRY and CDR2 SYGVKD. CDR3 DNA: TGTGCCATCAGTTCCGGCCGGGACTCTATCAATGAGCAGTTCTTC. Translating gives CAISSGRDSINEQFF.

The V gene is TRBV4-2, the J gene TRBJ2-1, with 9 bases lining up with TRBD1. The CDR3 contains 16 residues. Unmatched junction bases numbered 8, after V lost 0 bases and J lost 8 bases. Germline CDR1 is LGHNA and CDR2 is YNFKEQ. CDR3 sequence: CASSQDGTGRVDEQFF. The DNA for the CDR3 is TGTGCCAGCAGCCAAGATGGGACAGGGAGGGTCGATGAGCAGTTCTTC.

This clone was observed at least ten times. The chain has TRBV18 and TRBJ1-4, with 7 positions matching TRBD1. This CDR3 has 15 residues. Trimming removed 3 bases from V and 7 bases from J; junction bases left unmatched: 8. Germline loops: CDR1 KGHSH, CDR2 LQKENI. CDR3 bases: TGTGCCAGCTCACCCTTAGACAGGGCTGGTGAAAAACTGTTTTTT. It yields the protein CASSPLDRAGEKLFF. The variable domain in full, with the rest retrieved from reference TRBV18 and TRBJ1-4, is NAGVMQNPRHLVRRRGQEARLRCSPMKGHSHVYWYRQLPEEGLKFMVYLQKENIIDESGMPKERFSAEFPKEGPSILRIQQVVRGDSAAYFCASSPLDRAGEKLFFGSGTQLSVL.